This T cell receptor beta chain stems from a study of T cell changes during pregnancy in multiple sclerosis. TCRdb keeps only in-frame clones here, not all; method: immunoSEQ multiplex PCR. In the table there are some 95,000 clones, almost 95% of which are singletons. The germline V gene encodes CDR1 SGHRS and CDR2 YFSETQ. Trimming cost V 3 bases and J 4 bases; bases outside gene matches: 9. The CDR3 has 17 amino acids. The receptor was derived from a female donor with multiple sclerosis, enrolled in a pregnancy study. The chain couples TRBV5-1 to TRBJ2-1; TRBD2 matches at 11 bases. This sample comprised peripheral blood, obtained in the first trimester of pregnancy. CDR3 sequence (DNA): TGCGCCAGCAGCTCGTTAGCGGGAGGGCAATCTTACAATGAGCAGTTCTTC. It translates to CASSSLAGGQSYNEQFF.